The present T cell receptor beta chain was sequenced within a study of cytomegalovirus exposure and HLA in healthy donors. For the study at large: Among 150 million to 200 million T cells, an earlier analysis found 90 million to 130 million unique TCR beta sequences.

From germline, CDR1 is WSHSY and CDR2 SAAADI. This CDR3 region has 15 residues. Germline trimming cut 7 bases from V and 7 bases from J; bases unmatched to any gene: 14. As regards this clone: Its target is not known.

PCR primers comprised 60 Vbeta and 13 Jbeta primers. Per the original methods: Later analysis identified tens of millions of unique TCR beta chains, roughly 11 million shared. Only in-frame clones appear in the TCRdb table, and some are missing; sequencing was by immunoSEQ multiplex PCR. V and J calls plus clone size are reproduced from that table; the DNA served to infer D and trimming. The data show 40,000 to 50,000 clones, approximately 65% seen once. Study conclusions and caveats: According to a later analysis, most TCR beta chains associated with CMV appeared HLA-restricted. An analysis was carried out at a later point. It showed that HLA-associated TCR beta chains were more clonally expanded than equally common non-associated chains.

The receptor was derived from a man aged 30-40 years in good health and CMV-seronegative. What was sequenced was PBMCs. The chain combines TRBV10-2 with TRBJ1-2; TRBD1 aligns across 8 bases. The CDR3 reads CASTEGGQERGGYTF. In DNA form, the CDR3 reads TGCGCCAGCACCGAGGGGGGACAGGAGAGAGGTGGCTACACCTTC.